This T cell receptor beta chain was identified in a study of response to subunit inactivated influenza vaccine. Findings and limits, study-wide: Authors suggested each seasonal influenza vaccination recruits few new T cells.

This clonotype was picked up a small number of times. Its antigen is unidentified. MiXCR was run by TCRdb on the RT-PCR reads, yielding one entry per CDR3 protein. Counted here are about 530,000 distinct CDR3 sequences, approximately 12% occurring once; the ten biggest clones make up roughly 10%. Germline values: CDR1 SGDLS, CDR2 YYNGEE. V lost 0 bases and J 7 bases, leaving 10 bases between the germline ends. This CDR3 has 14 residues. This clonotype was sampled from a man between 50 and 59 years old who received an inactivated influenza vaccine. The source material was PBMCs from blood, sampled on the day of vaccination. This rearrangement joins TRBV9 to TRBJ2-2; D gene uncertain. CDR3 DNA sequence: TGTGCCAGCAGCGTAGTTTTAGAAGGCGGGGAGCTGTTTTTT. Translating it yields CASSVVLEGGELFF.